The 5 T cell receptor beta chains below come from one sample, sequenced in a study of human T cells and chemical hapten exposure. TCRdb itself ran the RACE reads through MiXCR, one entry per CDR3 protein. The profile shows some 350,000 distinct CDR3 sequences, around 7% of them singletons. Time point noted: patch test 1, 2 weeks after DPC sensitization. Regarding treatment: therapeutic diphenylcyclopropenone sensitization with weekly scalp DPC. The sequences come from whole blood, collected in connection with sensitization to the hapten diphenylcyclopropenone (DPC). These receptors all stem from a woman younger than 30 with alopecia areata. Some clones in this sample may be carry-over from other donors' samples.

This clonotype appeared a few times. The DNA of the CDR3 is TGTGCCAGCAGCCCAGGGAGCTATGGCTACACCTTC. Its translation: CASSPGSYGYTF. The gene calls are TRBV14 and TRBJ1-2, with TRBD1 as a possible D gene (5 bases). Trimming cost V 4 bases and J 4 bases, with 7 bases left between them. The CDR3 is 12 residues long. Germline CDR1 is SGHDN and CDR2 is FVKESK.

This clonotype was detected many times. The chain couples TRBV3-1 to TRBJ2-6; D is uncertain. The CDR3 runs 14 residues. Looked up from germline, CDR1 is LGHDT and CDR2 is YNNKEL (reference sequence). Trimming stripped 1 base from V and 4 bases from J, with 5 bases between. The CDR3 loop reads CASSQVSGANVLTF. For the CDR3, the DNA is TGTGCCAGCAGCCAAGTGTCCGGGGCCAACGTCCTGACTTTC.

This clonotype was observed a few times. V gene TRBV5-1 combines with J gene TRBJ1-1, with D possibly TRBD1 on 5 matching bases. Germline loops: CDR1 SGHRS, CDR2 YFSETQ. V dropped 1 base and J dropped 3 bases, with 16 bases sitting between them. The CDR3 covers 16 residues. The CDR3 spells CASSLSPAGQYTEAFF. CDR3 bases: TGCGCCAGCAGCTTGTCTCCGGCAGGGCAGTACACTGAAGCTTTCTTT. The full variable domain, its missing parts supplied by reference TRBV5-1 and TRBJ1-1, is KAGVTQTPRYLIKTRGQQVTLSCSPISGHRSVSWYQQTPGQGLQFLFEYFSETQRNKGNFPGRFSGRQFSNSRSEMNVSTLELGDSALYLCASSLSPAGQYTEAFFGQGTRLTVV.

The sample holds a few counts of this clonotype. The chain couples TRBV2 to TRBJ2-3; 7 nucleotides agree with TRBD2. Germline V gene data show CDR1 as SNHLY and CDR2 as FYNNEI. CDR3 length equals 12 residues. After removal of 6 bases from V and 6 bases from J, the junction contained 3 bases not matched to a gene. CDR3 protein: CASRVSGDTQYF. CDR3 bases: TGTGCCAGCAGAGTTAGCGGGGATACGCAGTATTTT.

The sample holds a few counts of this clonotype. The rearrangement links TRBV5-1 to TRBJ1-1; 7 bases match TRBD1. The CDR3 spans 14 residues. Per germline, CDR1 SGHRS and CDR2 YFSETQ. With V trimmed by 2 bases and J by 5 bases, 6 bases remained unmatched. DNA of the CDR3: TGCGCCAGCAGCTTCGGAACAGGGGTTACTGAAGCTTTCTTT. Translating gives CASSFGTGVTEAFF.